This TCR beta chain was observed in a study of human T cells and chemical hapten exposure. In germline, CDR1 is MNHNS, CDR2 SASEGT. The CDR3 sequence is 15 residues long. V shed 6 bases and J 2 bases; nucleotides not matched to a gene: 10. The time point denotes: patch test 1, 2 weeks after DPC sensitization. Noted treatment: therapeutic diphenylcyclopropenone sensitization with weekly scalp DPC. Participating donors were patients with alopecia, aged 18 to 70 years, considered appropriate candidates for DPC. TCRdb re-analysed the RACE reads in MiXCR, keeping a single row per CDR3 protein. The sample holds tens of thousands of distinct CDR3 sequences; 7% to 8% are singletons and the top ten take about 1.6%. The sample holds a few counts of this clonotype.

The chain carries TRBV6-1 and TRBJ2-7; 7 bases match TRBD1. The TCR sequence derives from a woman aged 30 to 39 with alopecia areata. Some clones in this sample may be carry-over from other donors' samples. Sequencing used whole blood, obtained in connection with sensitization to the hapten diphenylcyclopropenone (DPC). The CDR3 loop reads CASRPRDSPAYEQYF. CDR3 in DNA: TGTGCCAGCAGACCCCGGGACAGCCCAGCCTACGAGCAGTACTTC.